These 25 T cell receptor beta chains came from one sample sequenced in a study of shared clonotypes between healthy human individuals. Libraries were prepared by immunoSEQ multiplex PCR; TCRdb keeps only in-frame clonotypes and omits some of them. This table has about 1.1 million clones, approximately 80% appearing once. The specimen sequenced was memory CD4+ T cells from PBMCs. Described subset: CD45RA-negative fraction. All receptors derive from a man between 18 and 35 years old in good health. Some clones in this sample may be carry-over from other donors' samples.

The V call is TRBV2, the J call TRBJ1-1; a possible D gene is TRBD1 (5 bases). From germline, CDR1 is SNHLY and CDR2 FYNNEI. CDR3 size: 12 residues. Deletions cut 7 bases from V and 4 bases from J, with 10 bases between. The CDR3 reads CASTRDATEAFF. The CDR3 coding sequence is TGTGCCAGCACCAGGGACGCCACTGAAGCTTTCTTT.

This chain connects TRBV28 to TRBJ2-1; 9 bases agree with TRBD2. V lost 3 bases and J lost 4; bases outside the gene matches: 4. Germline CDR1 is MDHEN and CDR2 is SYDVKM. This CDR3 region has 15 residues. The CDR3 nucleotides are TGTGCCAGCAGTTTTGCGGGAGGGGGTTACAATGAGCAGTTCTTC. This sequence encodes CASSFAGGGYNEQFF.

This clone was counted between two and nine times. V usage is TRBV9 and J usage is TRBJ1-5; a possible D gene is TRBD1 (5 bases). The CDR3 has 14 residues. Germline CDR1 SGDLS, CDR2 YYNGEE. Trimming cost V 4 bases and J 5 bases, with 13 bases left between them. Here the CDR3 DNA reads TGTGCCAGCAGCTCCACTGGGGGTGATCAGCCCCAGCATTTT. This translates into CASSSTGGDQPQHF.

CDR3 sequence: CASSYTSAGANVLTF. DNA of the CDR3: TGTGCCAGCAGTTACACAAGTGCCGGGGCCAACGTCCTGACTTTC. This sequence joins TRBV6-6 and TRBJ2-6, with D uncertain. Trimming shortened V by 2 bases and J by 4 bases, and 9 bases separated the two germline ends. The CDR3 is 15 amino acids. Germline lookup yields CDR1 MNHNY and CDR2 SVGAGI (reference sequence).

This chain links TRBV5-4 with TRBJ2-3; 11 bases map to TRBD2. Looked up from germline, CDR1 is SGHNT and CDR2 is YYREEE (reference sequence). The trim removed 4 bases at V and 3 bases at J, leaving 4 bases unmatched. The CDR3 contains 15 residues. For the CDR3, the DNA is TGTGCCAGCAGCCCGGGACTAGCGGCAACAGATACGCAGTATTTT. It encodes CASSPGLAATDTQYF.

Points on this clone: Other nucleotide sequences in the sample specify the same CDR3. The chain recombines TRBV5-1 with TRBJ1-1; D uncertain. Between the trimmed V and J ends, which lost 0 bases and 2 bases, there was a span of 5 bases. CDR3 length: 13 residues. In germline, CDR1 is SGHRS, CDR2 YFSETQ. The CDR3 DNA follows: TGCGCCAGCAGCTTGGAACGTAACACTGAAGCTTTCTTT. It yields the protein CASSLERNTEAFF.

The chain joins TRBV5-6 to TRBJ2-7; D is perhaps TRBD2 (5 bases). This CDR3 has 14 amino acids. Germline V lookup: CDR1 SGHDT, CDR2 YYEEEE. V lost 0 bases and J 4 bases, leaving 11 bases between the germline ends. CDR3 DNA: TGTGCCAGCAGCTTGGGCCCTGGGGAGTACGAGCAGTACTTC. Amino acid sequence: CASSLGPGEYEQYF.

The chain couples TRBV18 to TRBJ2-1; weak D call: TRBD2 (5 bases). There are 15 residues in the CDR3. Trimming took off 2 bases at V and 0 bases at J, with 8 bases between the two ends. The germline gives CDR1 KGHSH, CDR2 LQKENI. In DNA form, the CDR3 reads TGTGCCAGCTCACCAAGAGGGAACTCCTACAATGAGCAGTTCTTC. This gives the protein CASSPRGNSYNEQFF.

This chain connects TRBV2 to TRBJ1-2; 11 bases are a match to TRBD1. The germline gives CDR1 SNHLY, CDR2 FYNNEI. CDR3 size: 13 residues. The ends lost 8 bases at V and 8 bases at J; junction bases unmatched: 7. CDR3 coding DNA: TGTGCCAGCGGGGACAGGGGGATTGAAGGCTACACCTTC. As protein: CASGDRGIEGYTF.

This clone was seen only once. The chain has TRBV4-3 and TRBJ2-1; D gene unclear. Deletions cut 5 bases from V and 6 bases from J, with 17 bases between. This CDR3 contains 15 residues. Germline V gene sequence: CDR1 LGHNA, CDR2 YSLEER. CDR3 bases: TGCGCCAGCAGCTGGTTTACCGGGCCTCCCAATGAGCAGTTCTTC. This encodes CASSWFTGPPNEQFF.

CDR3 protein: CASSFGGPNTGELFF. The CDR3 nucleotides are TGTGCCAGCAGCTTTGGGGGGCCAAACACCGGGGAGCTGTTTTTT. The chain is built from TRBV11-3 and TRBJ2-2; D may correspond to TRBD1 or TRBD2 (6 bases each). This CDR3 comprises 15 residues. V gave up 3 bases and J gave up 2 bases, with 10 bases separating them. Looked up from germline, CDR1 is SGHNT and CDR2 is YENEEA.

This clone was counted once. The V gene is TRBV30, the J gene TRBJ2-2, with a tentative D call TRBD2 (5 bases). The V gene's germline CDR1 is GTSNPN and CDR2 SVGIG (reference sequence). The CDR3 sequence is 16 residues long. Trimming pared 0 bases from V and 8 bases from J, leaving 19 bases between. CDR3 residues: CAWSVRGLPSLGELFF. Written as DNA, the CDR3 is TGTGCCTGGAGTGTACGAGGACTTCCTTCGTTGGGGGAGCTGTTTTTT.

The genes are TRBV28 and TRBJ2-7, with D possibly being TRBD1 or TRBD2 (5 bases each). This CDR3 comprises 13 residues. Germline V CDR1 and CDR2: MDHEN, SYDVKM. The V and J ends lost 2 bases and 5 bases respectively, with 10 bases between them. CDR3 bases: TGTGCCAGCAGTTTACCCAGGGACCACGAGCAGTACTTC. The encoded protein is CASSLPRDHEQYF.

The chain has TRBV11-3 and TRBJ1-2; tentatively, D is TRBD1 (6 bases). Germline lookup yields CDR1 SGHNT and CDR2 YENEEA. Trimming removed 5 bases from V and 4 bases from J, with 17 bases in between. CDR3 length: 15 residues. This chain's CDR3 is CASSPPYWGRYGYTF. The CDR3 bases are TGTGCCAGCAGCCCGCCCTATTGGGGGCGCTATGGCTACACCTTC.

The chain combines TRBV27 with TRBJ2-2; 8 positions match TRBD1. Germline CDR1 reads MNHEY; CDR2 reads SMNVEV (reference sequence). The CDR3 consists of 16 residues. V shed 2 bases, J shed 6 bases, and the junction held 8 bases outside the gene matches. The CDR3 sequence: CASSLRTGGFSGELFF. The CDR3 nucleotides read TGTGCCAGCAGTTTACGAACAGGGGGTTTTTCCGGGGAGCTGTTTTTT.

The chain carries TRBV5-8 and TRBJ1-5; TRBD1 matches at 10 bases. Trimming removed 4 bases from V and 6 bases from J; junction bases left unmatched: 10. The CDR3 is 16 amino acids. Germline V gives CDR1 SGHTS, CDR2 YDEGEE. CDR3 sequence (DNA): TGTGCCAGCAGCCTACTTCCGGACAGGGGGGTTCAGCCCCAGCATTTT. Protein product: CASSLLPDRGVQPQHF.

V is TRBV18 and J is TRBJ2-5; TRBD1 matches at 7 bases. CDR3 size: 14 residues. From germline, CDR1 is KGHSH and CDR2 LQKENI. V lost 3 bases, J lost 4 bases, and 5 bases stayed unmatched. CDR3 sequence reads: CASSPGQWRETQYF. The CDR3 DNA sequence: TGTGCCAGCTCACCGGGACAGTGGAGAGAGACCCAGTACTTC.

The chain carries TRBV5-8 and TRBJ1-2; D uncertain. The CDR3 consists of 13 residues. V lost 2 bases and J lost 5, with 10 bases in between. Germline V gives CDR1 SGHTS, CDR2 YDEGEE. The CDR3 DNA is TGTGCCAGCAGCTTAGACCTGCGTTATGGCTACACCTTC. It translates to CASSLDLRYGYTF.

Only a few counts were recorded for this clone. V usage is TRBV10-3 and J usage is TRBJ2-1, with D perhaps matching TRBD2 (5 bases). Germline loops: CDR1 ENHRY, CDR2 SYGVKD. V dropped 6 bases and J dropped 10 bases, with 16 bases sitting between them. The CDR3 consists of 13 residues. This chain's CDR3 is CAIRNNPEGEQFF. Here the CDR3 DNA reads TGTGCCATCAGAAACAACCCCGAGGGAGAGCAGTTCTTC.

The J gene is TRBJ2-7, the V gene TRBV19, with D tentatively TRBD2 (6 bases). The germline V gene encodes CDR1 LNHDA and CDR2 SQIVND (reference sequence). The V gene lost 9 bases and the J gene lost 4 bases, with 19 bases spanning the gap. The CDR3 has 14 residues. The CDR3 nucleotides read TGTGCCAGGGGGGACGGGACGGGAGAGTACGAGCAGTACTTC. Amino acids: CARGDGTGEYEQYF.

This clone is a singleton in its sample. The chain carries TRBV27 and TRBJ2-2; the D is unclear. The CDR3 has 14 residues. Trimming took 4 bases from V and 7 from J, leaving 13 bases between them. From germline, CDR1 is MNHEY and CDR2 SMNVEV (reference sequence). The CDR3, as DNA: TGTGCCAGCAGTTCTATACCGGGTGGCGGGGAGCTGTTTTTT. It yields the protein CASSSIPGGGELFF.

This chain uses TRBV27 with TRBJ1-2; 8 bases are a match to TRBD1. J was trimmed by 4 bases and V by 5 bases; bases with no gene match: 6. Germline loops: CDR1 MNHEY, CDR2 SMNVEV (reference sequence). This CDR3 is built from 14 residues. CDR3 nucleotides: TGTGCCAGCAGTCGGACAGGGCCATCCTATGGCTACACCTTC. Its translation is CASSRTGPSYGYTF.

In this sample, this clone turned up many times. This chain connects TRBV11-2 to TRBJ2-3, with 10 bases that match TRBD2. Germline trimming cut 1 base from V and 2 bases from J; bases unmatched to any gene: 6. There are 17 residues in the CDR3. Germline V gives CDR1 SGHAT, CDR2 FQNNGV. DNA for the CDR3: TGTGCCAGCAGCTTAGTGTCTAGCGGGAGCTACACAGATACGCAGTATTTT. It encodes CASSLVSSGSYTDTQYF.

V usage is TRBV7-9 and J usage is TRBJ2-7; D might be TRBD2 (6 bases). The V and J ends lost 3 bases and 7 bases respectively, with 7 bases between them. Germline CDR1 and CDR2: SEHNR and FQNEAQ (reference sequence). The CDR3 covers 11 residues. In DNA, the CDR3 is TGTGCCAGCAGCTTCCGGGGGGAGCAGTACTTC. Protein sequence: CASSFRGEQYF.

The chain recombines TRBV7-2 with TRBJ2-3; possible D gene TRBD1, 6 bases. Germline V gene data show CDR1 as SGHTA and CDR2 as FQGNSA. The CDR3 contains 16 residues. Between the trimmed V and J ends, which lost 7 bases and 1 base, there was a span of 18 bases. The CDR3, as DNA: TGTGCCAGCACCAGAACGCCAGGGGTAGGCACAGATACGCAGTATTTT. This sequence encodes CASTRTPGVGTDTQYF.